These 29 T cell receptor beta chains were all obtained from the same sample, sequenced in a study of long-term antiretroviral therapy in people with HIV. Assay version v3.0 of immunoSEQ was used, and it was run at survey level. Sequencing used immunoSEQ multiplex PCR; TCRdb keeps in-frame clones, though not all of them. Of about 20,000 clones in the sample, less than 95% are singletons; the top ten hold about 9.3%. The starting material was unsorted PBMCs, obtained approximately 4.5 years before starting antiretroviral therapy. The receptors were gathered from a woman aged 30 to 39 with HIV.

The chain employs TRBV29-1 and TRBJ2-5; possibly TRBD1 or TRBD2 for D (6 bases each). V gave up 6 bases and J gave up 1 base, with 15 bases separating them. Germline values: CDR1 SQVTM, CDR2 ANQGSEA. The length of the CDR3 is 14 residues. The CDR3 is CSVWGAPIQETQYF. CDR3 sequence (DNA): TGCAGCGTGTGGGGGGCCCCGATCCAAGAGACCCAGTACTTC.

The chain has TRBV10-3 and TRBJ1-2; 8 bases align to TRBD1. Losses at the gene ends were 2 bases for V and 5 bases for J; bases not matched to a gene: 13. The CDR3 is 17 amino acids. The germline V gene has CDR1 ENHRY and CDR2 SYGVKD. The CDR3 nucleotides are TGTGCCATCAGTGAGGCCGTAAGACAGGGGCGCCCATATGGCTACACCTTC. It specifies CAISEAVRQGRPYGYTF.

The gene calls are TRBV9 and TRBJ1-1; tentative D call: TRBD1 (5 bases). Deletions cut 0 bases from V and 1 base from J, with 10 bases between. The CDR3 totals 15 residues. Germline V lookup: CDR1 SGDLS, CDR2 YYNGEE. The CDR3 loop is CASSVGVTGNTEAFF. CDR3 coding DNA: TGTGCCAGCAGCGTAGGGGTAACAGGGAACACTGAAGCTTTCTTT.

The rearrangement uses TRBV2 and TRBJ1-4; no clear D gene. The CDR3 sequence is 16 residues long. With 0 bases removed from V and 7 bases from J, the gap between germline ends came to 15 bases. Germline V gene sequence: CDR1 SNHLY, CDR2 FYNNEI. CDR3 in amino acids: CASSEAQWDRREKLFF. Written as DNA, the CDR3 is TGTGCCAGCAGTGAAGCGCAGTGGGATCGTCGTGAAAAACTGTTTTTT.

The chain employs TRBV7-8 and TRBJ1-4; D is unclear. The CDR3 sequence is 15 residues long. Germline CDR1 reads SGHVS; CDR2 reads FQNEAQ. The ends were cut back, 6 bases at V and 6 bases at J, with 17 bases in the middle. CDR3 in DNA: TGTGCCAGCAGGGGGATCGACGAGATTCATGAAAAACTGTTTTTT. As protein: CASRGIDEIHEKLFF.

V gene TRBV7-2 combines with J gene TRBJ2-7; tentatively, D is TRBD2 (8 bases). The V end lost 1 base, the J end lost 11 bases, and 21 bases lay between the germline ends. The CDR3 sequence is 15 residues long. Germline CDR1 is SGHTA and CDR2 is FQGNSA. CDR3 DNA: TGTGCCAGCAGCTTAGGAGGGGACAGCGGGGGTATCAAGTACTTC. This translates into CASSLGGDSGGIKYF.

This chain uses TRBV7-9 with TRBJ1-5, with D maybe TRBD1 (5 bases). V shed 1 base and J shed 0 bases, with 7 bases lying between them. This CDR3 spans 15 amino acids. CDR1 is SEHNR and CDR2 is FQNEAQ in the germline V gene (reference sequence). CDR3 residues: CASSLGGSSNQPQHF. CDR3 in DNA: TGTGCCAGCAGCTTAGGGGGGTCTAGCAATCAGCCCCAGCATTTT.

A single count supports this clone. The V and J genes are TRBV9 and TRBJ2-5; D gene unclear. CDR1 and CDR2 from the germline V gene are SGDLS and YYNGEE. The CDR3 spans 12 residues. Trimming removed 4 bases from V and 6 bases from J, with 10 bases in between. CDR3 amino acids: CASSPDPQTQYF. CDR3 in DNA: TGTGCCAGCAGCCCAGACCCCCAGACCCAGTACTTC.

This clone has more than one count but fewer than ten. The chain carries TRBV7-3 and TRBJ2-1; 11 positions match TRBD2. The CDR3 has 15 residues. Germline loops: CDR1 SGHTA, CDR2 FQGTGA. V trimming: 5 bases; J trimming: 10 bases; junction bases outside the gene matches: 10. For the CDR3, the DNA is TGTGCCAGCAGCCCGAATATAGCGGGGGGGCAAGAGCAGTTCTTC. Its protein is CASSPNIAGGQEQFF.

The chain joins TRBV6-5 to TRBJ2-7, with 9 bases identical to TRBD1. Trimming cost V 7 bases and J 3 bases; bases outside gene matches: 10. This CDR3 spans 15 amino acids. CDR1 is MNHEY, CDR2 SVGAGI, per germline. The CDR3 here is CASKRQGGTFYEQYF. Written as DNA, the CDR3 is TGTGCCAGCAAAAGACAGGGGGGGACGTTCTACGAGCAGTACTTC.

In DNA form, the CDR3 reads TGTGCCACCCACAGATATGTCTACAATGAGCAGTTCTTC. Its translation: CATHRYVYNEQFF. The chain combines TRBV2 with TRBJ2-1; the D is unclear. The CDR3 is 13 residues long. V was trimmed by 10 bases and J by 3 bases, leaving 13 bases between them. Germline V gene data show CDR1 as SNHLY and CDR2 as FYNNEI.

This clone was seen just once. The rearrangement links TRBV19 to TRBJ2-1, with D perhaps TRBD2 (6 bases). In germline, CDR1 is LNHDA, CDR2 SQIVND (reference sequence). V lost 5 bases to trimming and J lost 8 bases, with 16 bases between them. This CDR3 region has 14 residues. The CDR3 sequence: CASSFRSEGYEQFF. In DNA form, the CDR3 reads TGTGCCAGTAGTTTCCGATCGGAGGGGTATGAGCAGTTCTTC.

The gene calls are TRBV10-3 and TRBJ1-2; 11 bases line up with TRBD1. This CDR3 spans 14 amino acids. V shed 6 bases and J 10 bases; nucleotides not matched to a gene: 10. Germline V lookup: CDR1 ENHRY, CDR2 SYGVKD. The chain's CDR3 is CAISLDRGLLYYTF. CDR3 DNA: TGTGCCATCAGCCTGGACAGGGGGCTTTTGTACTACACCTTC.

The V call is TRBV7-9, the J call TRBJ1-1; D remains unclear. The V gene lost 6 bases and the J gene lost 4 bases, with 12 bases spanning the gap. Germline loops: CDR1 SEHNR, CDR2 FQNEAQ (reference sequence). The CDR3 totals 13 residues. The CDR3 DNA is TGTGCCAGCAGGACCGGAGGATTCACTGAAGCTTTCTTT. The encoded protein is CASRTGGFTEAFF.

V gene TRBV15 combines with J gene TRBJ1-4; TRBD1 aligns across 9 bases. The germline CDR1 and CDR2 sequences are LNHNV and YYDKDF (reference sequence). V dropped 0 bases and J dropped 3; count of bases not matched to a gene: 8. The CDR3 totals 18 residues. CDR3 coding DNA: TGTGCCACCAGCAGAGATCTCGGAGGGACAGGGTCTAATGAAAAACTGTTTTTT. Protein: CATSRDLGGTGSNEKLFF.

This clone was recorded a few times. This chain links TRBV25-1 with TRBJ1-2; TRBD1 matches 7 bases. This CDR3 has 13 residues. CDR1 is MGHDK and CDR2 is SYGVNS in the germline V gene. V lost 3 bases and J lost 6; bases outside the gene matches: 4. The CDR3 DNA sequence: TGTGCCAGCAGTGAGAGAGGGGGCGATGGCTACACCTTC. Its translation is CASSERGGDGYTF.

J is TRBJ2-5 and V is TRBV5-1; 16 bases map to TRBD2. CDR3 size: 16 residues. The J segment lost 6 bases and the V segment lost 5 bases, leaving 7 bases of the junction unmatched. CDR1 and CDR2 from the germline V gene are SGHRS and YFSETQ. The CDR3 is CASSSGTSGGAQTQYF. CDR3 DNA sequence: TGCGCCAGCAGTTCTGGGACTAGCGGGGGGGCACAGACCCAGTACTTC.

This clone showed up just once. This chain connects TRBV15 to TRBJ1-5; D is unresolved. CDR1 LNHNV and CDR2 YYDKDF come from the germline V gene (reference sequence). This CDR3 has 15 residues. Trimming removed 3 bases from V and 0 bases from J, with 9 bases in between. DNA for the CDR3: TGTGCCACCAGCAGTAGAAGAGATAGCAATCAGCCCCAGCATTTT. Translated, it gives CATSSRRDSNQPQHF.

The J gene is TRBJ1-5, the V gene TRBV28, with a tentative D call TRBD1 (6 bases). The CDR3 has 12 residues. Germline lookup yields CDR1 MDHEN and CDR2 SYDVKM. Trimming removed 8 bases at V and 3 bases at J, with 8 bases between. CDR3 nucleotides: TGTGCCAGCCAGGGGCTCAATCAGCCCCAGCATTTT. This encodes CASQGLNQPQHF.

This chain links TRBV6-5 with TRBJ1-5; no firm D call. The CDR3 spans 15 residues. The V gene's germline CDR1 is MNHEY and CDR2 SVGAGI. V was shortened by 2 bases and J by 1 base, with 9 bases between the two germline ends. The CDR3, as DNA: TGTGCCAGCAGTTACAGGGCAGAGAGCAATCAGCCCCAGCATTTT. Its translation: CASSYRAESNQPQHF.

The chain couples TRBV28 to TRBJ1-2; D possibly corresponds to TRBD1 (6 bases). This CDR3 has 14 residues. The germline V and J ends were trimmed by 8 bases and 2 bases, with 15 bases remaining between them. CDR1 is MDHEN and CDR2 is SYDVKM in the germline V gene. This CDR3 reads CASVRPQGNYGYTF. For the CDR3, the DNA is TGTGCCAGCGTGCGTCCCCAGGGGAACTATGGCTACACCTTC.

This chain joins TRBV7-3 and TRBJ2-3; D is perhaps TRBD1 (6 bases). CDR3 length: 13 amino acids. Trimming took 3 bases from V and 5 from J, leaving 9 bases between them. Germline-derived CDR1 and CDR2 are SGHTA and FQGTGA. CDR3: CASSFRGGDTQYF. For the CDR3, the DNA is TGTGCCAGCAGCTTCCGAGGGGGAGATACGCAGTATTTT.

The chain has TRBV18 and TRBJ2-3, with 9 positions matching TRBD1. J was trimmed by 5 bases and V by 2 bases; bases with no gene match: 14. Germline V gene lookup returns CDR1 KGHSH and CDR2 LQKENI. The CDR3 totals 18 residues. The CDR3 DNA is TGTGCCAGCTCACCAAACGGCCCACAGGGGGCCGCAGTAGATACGCAGTATTTT. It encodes CASSPNGPQGAAVDTQYF.

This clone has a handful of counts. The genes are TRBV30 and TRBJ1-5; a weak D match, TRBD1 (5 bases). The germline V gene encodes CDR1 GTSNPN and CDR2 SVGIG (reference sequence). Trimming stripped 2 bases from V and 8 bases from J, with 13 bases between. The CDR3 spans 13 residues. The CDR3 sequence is CAWSFGTSKPQHF. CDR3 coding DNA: TGTGCCTGGAGTTTTGGGACTTCCAAGCCCCAGCATTTT. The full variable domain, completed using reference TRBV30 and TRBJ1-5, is SQTIHQWPATLVQPVGSPLSLECTVEGTSNPNLYWYRQAAGRGLQLLFYSVGIGQISSEVPQNLSASRPQDRQFILSSKKLLLSDSGFYLCAWSFGTSKPQHFGDGTRLSIL.

CDR3 sequence (DNA): TGCGCCAGCAGCTTAAACGGACTAGCGGGGGGGCCCCTCGAGCAGTACTTC. Its protein product is CASSLNGLAGGPLEQYF. This sequence joins TRBV5-1 and TRBJ2-7, with TRBD2 matching over 15 bases. CDR3 length equals 17 residues. J gave up 6 bases and V 2 bases, and 9 bases lay outside the gene matches. Germline V gives CDR1 SGHRS, CDR2 YFSETQ.

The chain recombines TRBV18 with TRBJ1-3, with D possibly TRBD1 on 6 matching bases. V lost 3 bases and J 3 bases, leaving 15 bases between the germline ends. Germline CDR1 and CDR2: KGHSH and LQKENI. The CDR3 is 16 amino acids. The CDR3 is CASSPPITTGGNTIYF. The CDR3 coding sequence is TGTGCCAGCTCACCCCCGATCACGACAGGTGGAAACACCATATATTTT. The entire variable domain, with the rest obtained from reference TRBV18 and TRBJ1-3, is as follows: NAGVMQNPRHLVRRRGQEARLRCSPMKGHSHVYWYRQLPEEGLKFMVYLQKENIIDESGMPKERFSAEFPKEGPSILRIQQVVRGDSAAYFCASSPPITTGGNTIYFGEGSWLTVV.

The CDR3 DNA sequence: TGTGCCAGCAGCAGCGCCAGAGACTACGAGCAGTACTTC. Amino acids: CASSSARDYEQYF. This chain links TRBV11-2 with TRBJ2-7; D is uncertain. Germline V CDR1 and CDR2: SGHAT, FQNNGV. Trimming stripped 5 bases from V and 3 bases from J, with 11 bases between. This CDR3 is 13 amino acids long.

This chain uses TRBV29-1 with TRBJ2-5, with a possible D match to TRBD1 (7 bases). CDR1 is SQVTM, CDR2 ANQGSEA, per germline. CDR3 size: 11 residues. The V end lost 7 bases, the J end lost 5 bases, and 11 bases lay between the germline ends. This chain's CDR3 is CSAPGGETQYF. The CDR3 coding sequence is TGCAGCGCACCAGGGGGGGAGACCCAGTACTTC.

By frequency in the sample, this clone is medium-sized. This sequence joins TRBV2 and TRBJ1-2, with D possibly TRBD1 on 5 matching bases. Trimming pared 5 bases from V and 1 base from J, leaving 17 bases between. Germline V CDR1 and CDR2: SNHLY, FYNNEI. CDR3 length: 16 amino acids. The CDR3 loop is CASSPSTGLLNYGYTF. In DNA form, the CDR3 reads TGTGCCAGCAGTCCTTCCACAGGCCTACTTAACTATGGCTACACCTTC.